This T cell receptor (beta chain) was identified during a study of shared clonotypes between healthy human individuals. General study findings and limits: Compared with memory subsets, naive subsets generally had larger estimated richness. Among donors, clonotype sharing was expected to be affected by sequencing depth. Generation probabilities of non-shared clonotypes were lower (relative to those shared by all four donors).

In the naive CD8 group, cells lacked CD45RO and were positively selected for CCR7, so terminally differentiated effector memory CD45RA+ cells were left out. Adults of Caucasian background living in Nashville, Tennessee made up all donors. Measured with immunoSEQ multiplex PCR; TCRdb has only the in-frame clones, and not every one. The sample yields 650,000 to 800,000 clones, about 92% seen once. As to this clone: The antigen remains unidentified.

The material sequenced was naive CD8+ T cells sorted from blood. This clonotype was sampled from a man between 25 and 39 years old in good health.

For the CDR3, the DNA is TGTGCCTGGAGTCCTAGCGGGAGTAGTAGTGAGCAGTTCTTC. Translated, it gives CAWSPSGSSSEQFF. This rearrangement joins TRBV30 to TRBJ2-1; 10 positions agree with TRBD2. V dropped 2 bases and J dropped 9; count of bases not matched to a gene: 7. The CDR3 spans 14 residues. Germline CDR1 reads GTSNPN; CDR2 reads SVGIG (reference sequence).